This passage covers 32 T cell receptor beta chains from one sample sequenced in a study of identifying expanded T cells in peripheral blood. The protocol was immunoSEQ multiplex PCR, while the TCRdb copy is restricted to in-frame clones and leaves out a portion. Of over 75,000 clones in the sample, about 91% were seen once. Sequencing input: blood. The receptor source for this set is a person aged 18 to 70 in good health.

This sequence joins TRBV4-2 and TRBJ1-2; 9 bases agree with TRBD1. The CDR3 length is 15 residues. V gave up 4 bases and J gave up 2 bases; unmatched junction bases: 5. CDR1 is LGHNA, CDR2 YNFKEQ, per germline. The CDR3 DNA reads TGTGCCAGCAGCCCCGAAGGACAGGGGAACTATGGCTACACCTTC. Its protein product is CASSPEGQGNYGYTF.

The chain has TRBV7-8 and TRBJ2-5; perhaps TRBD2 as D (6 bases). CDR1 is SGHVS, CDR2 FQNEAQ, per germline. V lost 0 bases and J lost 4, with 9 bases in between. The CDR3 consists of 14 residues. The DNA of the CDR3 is TGTGCCAGCAGCTTAGCGCGGGGTGGAGAGACCCAGTACTTC. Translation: CASSLARGGETQYF.

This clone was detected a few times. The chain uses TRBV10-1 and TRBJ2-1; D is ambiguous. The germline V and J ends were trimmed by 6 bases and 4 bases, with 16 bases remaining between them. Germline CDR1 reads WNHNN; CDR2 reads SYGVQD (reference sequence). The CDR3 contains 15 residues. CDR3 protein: CASSYKSENYNEQFF. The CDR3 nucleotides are TGCGCCAGCAGCTATAAATCAGAAAATTACAATGAGCAGTTCTTC.

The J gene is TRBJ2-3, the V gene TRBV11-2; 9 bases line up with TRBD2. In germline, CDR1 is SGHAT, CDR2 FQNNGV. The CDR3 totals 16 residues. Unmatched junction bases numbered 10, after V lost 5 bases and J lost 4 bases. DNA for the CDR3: TGTGCCAGCAGCCAGCACGGCGGGGGGGCCTCAGATACGCAGTATTTT. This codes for CASSQHGGGASDTQYF.

CDR3 in DNA: TGTGCCAGCAGCTTAGAGGGCCGAGTGGTGACTAATGAAAAACTGTTTTTT. Protein: CASSLEGRVVTNEKLFF. V is TRBV7-6 and J is TRBJ1-4; D ambiguous. The V end was cut by 1 base, the J end by 2 bases, with 14 bases between. CDR1 SGHVS and CDR2 FNYEAQ come from the germline V gene. CDR3 length: 17 amino acids.

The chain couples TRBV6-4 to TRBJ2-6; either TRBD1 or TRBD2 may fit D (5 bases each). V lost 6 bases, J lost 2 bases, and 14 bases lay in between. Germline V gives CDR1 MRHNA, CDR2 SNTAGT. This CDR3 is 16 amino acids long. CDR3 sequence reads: CASSRQPGTGANVLTF. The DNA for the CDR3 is TGTGCCAGCAGCCGACAGCCCGGGACTGGGGCCAACGTCCTGACTTTC.

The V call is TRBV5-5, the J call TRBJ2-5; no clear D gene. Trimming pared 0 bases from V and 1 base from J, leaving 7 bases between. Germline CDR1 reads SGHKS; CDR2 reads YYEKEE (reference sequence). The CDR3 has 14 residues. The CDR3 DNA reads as TGTGCCAGCAGCTTGGACCCCTCCCAAGAGACCCAGTACTTC. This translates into CASSLDPSQETQYF.

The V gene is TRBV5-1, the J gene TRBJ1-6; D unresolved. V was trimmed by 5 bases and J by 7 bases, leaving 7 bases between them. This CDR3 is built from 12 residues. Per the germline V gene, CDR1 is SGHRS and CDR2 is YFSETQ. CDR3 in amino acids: CASRSDNSPLHF. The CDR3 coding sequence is TGCGCCAGCAGGTCTGACAATTCACCCCTCCACTTT.

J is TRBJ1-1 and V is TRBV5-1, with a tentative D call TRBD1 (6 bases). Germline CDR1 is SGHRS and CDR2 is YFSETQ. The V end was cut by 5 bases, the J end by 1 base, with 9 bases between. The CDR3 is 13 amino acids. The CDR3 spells CASSWGQNTEAFF. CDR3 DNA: TGCGCCAGCAGTTGGGGACAGAACACTGAAGCTTTCTTT.

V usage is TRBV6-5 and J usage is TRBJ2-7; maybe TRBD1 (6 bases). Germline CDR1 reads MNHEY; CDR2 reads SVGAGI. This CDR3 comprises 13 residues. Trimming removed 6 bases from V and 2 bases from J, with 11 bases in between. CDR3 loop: CASRGALTYEQYF. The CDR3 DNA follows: TGTGCCAGCAGGGGGGCCCTCACCTACGAGCAGTACTTC.

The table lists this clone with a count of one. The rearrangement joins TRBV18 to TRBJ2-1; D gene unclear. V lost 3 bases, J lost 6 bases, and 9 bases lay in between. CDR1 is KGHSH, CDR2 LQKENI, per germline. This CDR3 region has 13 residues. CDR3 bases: TGTGCCAGCTCACCCCCGTCTTTCAATGAGCAGTTCTTC. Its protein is CASSPPSFNEQFF. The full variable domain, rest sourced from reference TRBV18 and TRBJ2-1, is NAGVMQNPRHLVRRRGQEARLRCSPMKGHSHVYWYRQLPEEGLKFMVYLQKENIIDESGMPKERFSAEFPKEGPSILRIQQVVRGDSAAYFCASSPPSFNEQFFGPGTRLTVL.

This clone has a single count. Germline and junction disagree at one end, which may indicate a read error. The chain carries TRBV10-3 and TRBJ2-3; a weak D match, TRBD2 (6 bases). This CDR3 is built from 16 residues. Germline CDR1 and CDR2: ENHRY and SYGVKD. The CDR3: CASSSPREWVTDTQYF. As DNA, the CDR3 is TGTGCCAGCAGTTCCCCCCGGGAGTGGGTCACAGATACGCAGTATTTT.

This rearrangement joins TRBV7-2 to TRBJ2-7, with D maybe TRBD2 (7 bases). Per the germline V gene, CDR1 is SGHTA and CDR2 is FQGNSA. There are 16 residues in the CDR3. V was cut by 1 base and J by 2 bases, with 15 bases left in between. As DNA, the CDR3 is TGTGCCAGCAGCTTAGTAGGGGGGGACTATACCTACGAGCAGTACTTC. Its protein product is CASSLVGGDYTYEQYF.

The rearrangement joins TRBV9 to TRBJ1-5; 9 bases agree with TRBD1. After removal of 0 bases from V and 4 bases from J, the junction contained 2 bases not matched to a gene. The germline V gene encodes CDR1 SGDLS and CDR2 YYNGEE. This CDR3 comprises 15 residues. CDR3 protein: CASSVGQGENQPQHF. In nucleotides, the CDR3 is TGTGCCAGCAGCGTAGGACAGGGGGAGAATCAGCCCCAGCATTTT.

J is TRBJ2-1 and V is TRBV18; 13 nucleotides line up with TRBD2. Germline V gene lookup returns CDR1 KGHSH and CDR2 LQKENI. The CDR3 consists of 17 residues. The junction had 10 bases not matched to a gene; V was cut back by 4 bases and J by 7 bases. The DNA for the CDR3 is TGTGCCAGCTCACTACTAGCGGGAGGGCTAACTGAAAATGAGCAGTTCTTC. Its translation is CASSLLAGGLTENEQFF.

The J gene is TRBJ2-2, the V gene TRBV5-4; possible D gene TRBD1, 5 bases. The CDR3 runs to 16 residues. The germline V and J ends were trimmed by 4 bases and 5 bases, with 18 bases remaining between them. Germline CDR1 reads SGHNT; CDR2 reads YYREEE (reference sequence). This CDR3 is CASSPSRKRGTGELFF. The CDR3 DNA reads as TGTGCCAGCAGCCCCTCCCGGAAAAGGGGAACCGGGGAGCTGTTTTTT.

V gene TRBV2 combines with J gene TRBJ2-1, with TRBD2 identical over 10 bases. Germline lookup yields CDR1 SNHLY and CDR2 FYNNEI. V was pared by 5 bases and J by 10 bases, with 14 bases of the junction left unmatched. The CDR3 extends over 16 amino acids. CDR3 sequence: CASSFLAGASSNEQFF. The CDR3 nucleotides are TGTGCCAGCAGTTTCCTAGCGGGGGCCAGTTCCAACGAGCAGTTCTTC.

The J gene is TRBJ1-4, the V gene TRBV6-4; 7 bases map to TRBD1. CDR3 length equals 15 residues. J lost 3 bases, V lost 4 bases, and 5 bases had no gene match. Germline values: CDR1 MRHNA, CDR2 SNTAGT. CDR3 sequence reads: CASSANTGANEKLFF. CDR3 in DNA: TGTGCCAGCAGTGCTAATACAGGGGCTAATGAAAAACTGTTTTTT.

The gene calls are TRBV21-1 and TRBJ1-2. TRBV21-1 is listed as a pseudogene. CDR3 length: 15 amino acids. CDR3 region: CASSKRARRYYGYTF. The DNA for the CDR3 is TGTGCCAGCAGCAAAAGGGCGCGTCGTTACTATGGCTACACCTTC.

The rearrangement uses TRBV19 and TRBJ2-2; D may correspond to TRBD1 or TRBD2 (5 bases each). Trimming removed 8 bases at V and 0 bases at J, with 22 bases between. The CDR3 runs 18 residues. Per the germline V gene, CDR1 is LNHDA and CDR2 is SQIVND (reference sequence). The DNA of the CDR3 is TGTGCCAGTGGCGCCGGGACGTCAGACGTCGCGAACACCGGGGAGCTGTTTTTT. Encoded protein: CASGAGTSDVANTGELFF.

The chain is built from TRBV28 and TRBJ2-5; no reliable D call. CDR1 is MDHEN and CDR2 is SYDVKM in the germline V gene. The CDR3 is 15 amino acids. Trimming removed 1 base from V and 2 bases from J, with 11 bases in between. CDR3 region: CASSLSFRTQETQYF. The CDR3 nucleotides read TGTGCCAGCAGTTTATCTTTCAGGACGCAAGAGACCCAGTACTTC.

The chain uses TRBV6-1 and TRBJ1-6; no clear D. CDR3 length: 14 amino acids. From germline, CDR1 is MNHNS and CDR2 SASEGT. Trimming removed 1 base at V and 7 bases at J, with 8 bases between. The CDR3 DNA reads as TGTGCCAGCAGTGAAGGGAACAGAAATTCACCCCTCCACTTT. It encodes CASSEGNRNSPLHF.

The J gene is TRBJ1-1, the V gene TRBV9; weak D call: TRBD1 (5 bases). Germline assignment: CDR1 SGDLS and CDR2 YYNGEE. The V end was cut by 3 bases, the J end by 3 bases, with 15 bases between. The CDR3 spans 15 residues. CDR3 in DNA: TGTGCCAGCAGCGCCGGACCCGGAGGGGACACTGAAGCTTTCTTT. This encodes CASSAGPGGDTEAFF.

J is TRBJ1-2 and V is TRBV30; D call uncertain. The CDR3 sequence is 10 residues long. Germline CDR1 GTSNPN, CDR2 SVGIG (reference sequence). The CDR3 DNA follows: TGTGGGGCCGGGTTAAGTGGCTACACCTTC. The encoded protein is CGAGLSGYTF. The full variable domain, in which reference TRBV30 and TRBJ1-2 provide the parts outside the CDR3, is SQTIHQWPATLVQPVGSPLSLECTVEGTSNPNLYWYRQAAGRGLQLLFYSVGIGQISSEVPQNLSASRPQDRQFILSSKKLLLSDSGFYLCGAGLSGYTFGSGTRLTVV.

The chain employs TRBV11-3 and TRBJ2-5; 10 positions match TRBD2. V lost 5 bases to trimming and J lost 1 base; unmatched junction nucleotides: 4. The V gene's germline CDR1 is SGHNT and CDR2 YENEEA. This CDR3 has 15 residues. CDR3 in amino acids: CASSLGLARQETQYF. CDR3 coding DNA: TGTGCCAGCAGCCTGGGACTAGCGCGCCAAGAGACCCAGTACTTC. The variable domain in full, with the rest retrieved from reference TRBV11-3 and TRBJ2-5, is EAGVVQSPRYKIIEKKQPVAFWCNPISGHNTLYWYLQNLGQGPELLIRYENEEAVDDSQLPKDRFSAERLKGVDSTLKIQPAELGDSAVYLCASSLGLARQETQYFGPGTRLLVL.

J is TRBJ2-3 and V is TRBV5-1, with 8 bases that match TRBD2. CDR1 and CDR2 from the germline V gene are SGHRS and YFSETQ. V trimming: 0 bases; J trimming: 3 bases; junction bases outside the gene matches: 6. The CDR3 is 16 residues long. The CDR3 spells CASSLASGGPTDTQYF. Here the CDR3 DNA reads TGCGCCAGCAGCTTGGCTTCGGGGGGGCCGACAGATACGCAGTATTTT.

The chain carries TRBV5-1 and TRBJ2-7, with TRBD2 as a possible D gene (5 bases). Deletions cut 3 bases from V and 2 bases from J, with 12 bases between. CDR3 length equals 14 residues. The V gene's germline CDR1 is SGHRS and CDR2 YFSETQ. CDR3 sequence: CASSWESKPYEQYF. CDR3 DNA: TGCGCCAGCAGCTGGGAGAGTAAGCCCTACGAGCAGTACTTC.

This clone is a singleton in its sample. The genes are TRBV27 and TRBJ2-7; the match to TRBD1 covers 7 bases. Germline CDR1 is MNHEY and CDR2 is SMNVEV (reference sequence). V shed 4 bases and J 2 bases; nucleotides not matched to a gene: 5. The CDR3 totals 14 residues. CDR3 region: CASSWSQGAYEQYF. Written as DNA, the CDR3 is TGTGCCAGCAGTTGGTCGCAGGGGGCCTACGAGCAGTACTTC.

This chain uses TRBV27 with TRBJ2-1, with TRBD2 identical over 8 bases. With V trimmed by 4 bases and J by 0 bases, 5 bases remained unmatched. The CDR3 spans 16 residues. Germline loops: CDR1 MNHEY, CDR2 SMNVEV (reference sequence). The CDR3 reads CASSSLAGGSYNEQFF. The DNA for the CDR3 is TGTGCCAGCAGTTCACTTGCGGGGGGCTCCTACAATGAGCAGTTCTTC.

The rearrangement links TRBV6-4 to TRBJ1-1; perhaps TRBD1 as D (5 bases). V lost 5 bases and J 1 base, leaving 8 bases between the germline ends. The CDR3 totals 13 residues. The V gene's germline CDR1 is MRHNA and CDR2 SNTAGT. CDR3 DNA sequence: TGTGCCAGCAGTCCCCAGGGGAACACTGAAGCTTTCTTT. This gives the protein CASSPQGNTEAFF.

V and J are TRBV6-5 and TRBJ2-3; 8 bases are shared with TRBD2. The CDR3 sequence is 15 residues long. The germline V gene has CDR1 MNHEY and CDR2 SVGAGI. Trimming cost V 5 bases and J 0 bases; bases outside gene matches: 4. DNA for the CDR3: TGTGCCAGCAGTATACTAGCGGCTAGCACAGATACGCAGTATTTT. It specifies CASSILAASTDTQYF.

The CDR3 DNA sequence: TGTGCCAGTAGTGTGGGACAGCGCACAGATACGCAGTATTTT. Encoded protein: CASSVGQRTDTQYF. The V and J genes are TRBV19 and TRBJ2-3; TRBD1 matches 7 bases. The CDR3 length is 14 residues. From germline, CDR1 is LNHDA and CDR2 SQIVND (reference sequence). The ends lost 5 bases at V and 1 base at J; junction bases unmatched: 3.